Listed here are 32 T cell receptor beta chains from one sample, sequenced in a study of T cell responses to AZD1222 COVID-19 vaccine. Repertoires were generated with immunoSEQ multiplex PCR, while TCRdb's copy carries only in-frame clones and drops some. The table lists 85,000 to 120,000 clones, roughly nine tenths of them singletons. The source was peripheral blood, collected on day 0 of AZD1222 vaccination. Receptor source: an adult in good health.

This clone was detected once. J is TRBJ2-1 and V is TRBV10-3; D is tentatively TRBD1 or TRBD2 (7 bases each). CDR3 length: 14 amino acids. Looked up from germline, CDR1 is ENHRY and CDR2 is SYGVKD. The ends were cut back, 4 bases at V and 7 bases at J, with 14 bases in the middle. CDR3: CAISVRGEGNEQFF. As DNA, the CDR3 is TGTGCCATCAGTGTCAGGGGGGAGGGTAATGAGCAGTTCTTC.

Points on this clone: The same CDR3 arises from other DNA sequences in this sample as well. V is TRBV2 and J is TRBJ2-3, with a tentative D call TRBD1 (5 bases). This CDR3 has 14 residues. CDR1 is SNHLY, CDR2 FYNNEI, per germline. V dropped 7 bases and J dropped 0 bases, with 11 bases sitting between them. The CDR3: CASNPRASTDTQYF. The CDR3 coding sequence is TGTGCCAGCAACCCCAGGGCTAGCACAGATACGCAGTATTTT.

The chain employs TRBV6-5 and TRBJ2-1; 9 nucleotides align to TRBD2. This CDR3 contains 16 residues. The V and J ends lost 2 bases and 2 bases, in that order; junction bases with no gene match: 4. Germline V gene lookup returns CDR1 MNHEY and CDR2 SVGAGI. This chain's CDR3 is CASSYGGGGAYNEQFF. The DNA for the CDR3 is TGTGCCAGCAGTTACGGAGGCGGGGGGGCCTACAATGAGCAGTTCTTC.

The chain is built from TRBV14 and TRBJ2-3; D is ambiguous. This CDR3 is built from 13 residues. Looked up from germline, CDR1 is SGHDN and CDR2 is FVKESK. V was cut by 4 bases and J by 4 bases, with 9 bases left in between. The CDR3 nucleotides are TGTGCCAGCAGCCGGGGAAGGGCAGATACGCAGTATTTT. As protein: CASSRGRADTQYF.

The chain employs TRBV7-2 and TRBJ2-3; TRBD2 matches 9 bases. CDR1 and CDR2 from the germline V gene are SGHTA and FQGNSA. J lost 0 bases, V lost 5 bases, and 3 bases had no gene match. CDR3 length equals 15 residues. CDR3 in DNA: TGTGCCAGCAGCCGGACTAGCGCGAGCACAGATACGCAGTATTTT. Translated: CASSRTSASTDTQYF.

CDR3 in amino acids: CASSPGVQGRPSSEAFF. DNA for the CDR3: TGCGCCAGCAGCCCTGGCGTCCAGGGACGGCCATCGTCTGAAGCTTTCTTT. J is TRBJ1-1 and V is TRBV5-1, with D tentatively TRBD1 (5 bases). Germline-derived CDR1 and CDR2 are SGHRS and YFSETQ. The V end was cut by 4 bases, the J end by 6 bases, with 25 bases between. The length of the CDR3 is 17 residues.

The V gene is TRBV7-9, the J gene TRBJ2-2; D gene unclear. CDR3 length equals 14 residues. Trimming cost V 4 bases and J 7 bases, with 13 bases left between them. CDR1 and CDR2 from the germline V gene are SEHNR and FQNEAQ (reference sequence). CDR3 protein: CASSSSQVGGELFF. The DNA of the CDR3 is TGTGCCAGCAGCTCGTCTCAGGTGGGCGGGGAGCTGTTTTTT.

V is TRBV10-1 and J is TRBJ1-1, with D perhaps matching TRBD1 (5 bases). CDR1 and CDR2 (germline): WNHNN, SYGVQD (reference sequence). The V end was cut by 7 bases, the J end by 0 bases, with 12 bases between. The CDR3 has 14 amino acids. CDR3 region: CASNRQTVNTEAFF. The CDR3 DNA follows: TGCGCCAGCAACCGACAGACGGTGAACACTGAAGCTTTCTTT.

The chain links TRBV7-9 to TRBJ2-3; D ambiguous. Germline-derived CDR1 and CDR2 are SEHNR and FQNEAQ (reference sequence). This CDR3 is built from 13 residues. With 1 base removed from V and 3 bases from J, the gap between germline ends came to 5 bases. The CDR3 region has the DNA TGTGCCAGCAGCTTAGGAGCTACAGATACGCAGTATTTT. This codes for CASSLGATDTQYF.

This chain joins TRBV9 and TRBJ1-5; a weak D match, TRBD1 (5 bases). Germline assignment: CDR1 SGDLS and CDR2 YYNGEE. The CDR3 loop spans 15 amino acids. V lost 4 bases, J lost 4 bases, and 15 bases lay in between. The CDR3 nucleotides read TGTGCCAGCAGCCCTGATGGGGCGACTAATCAGCCCCAGCATTTT. Its protein is CASSPDGATNQPQHF.

This clone was recorded a few times. The chain uses TRBV9 and TRBJ1-1; D is unresolved. This CDR3 region has 14 residues. The germline V gene encodes CDR1 SGDLS and CDR2 YYNGEE. The germline V and J ends were trimmed by 4 bases and 1 base, with 11 bases remaining between them. The chain's CDR3 is CASSTRTANTEAFF. The CDR3 DNA is TGTGCCAGCAGCACTCGGACGGCGAACACTGAAGCTTTCTTT.

V usage is TRBV11-1 and J usage is TRBJ2-3; 7 nucleotides agree with TRBD2. V was clipped by 1 base and J by 5 bases; unmatched bases: 6. Germline CDR1 and CDR2: SGHAT and FQDESV (reference sequence). This CDR3 is built from 15 residues. CDR3 sequence reads: CASSLVAERGDTQYF. The CDR3 DNA is TGTGCCAGCAGCTTAGTGGCCGAGCGGGGAGATACGCAGTATTTT.

The V and J genes are TRBV19 and TRBJ2-5, with 8 bases aligning to TRBD2. J lost 4 bases, V lost 5 bases, and 3 bases had no gene match. Germline loops: CDR1 LNHDA, CDR2 SQIVND (reference sequence). The CDR3 totals 13 residues. The CDR3 DNA is TGTGCCAGTAGTGGGCTAGCGGGAGAGACCCAGTACTTC. Its protein is CASSGLAGETQYF.

The chain employs TRBV2 and TRBJ2-3, with 10 bases identical to TRBD2. J was trimmed by 4 bases and V by 6 bases; bases with no gene match: 4. CDR1 and CDR2 from the germline V gene are SNHLY and FYNNEI. The CDR3 contains 14 residues. This chain's CDR3 is CASSPGTSADTQYF. The CDR3 coding sequence is TGTGCCAGCAGCCCCGGGACTAGCGCAGATACGCAGTATTTT.

The genes are TRBV27 and TRBJ1-3; 8 bases are a match to TRBD1. The trim removed 5 bases at V and 3 bases at J, leaving 9 bases unmatched. The germline V gene has CDR1 MNHEY and CDR2 SMNVEV (reference sequence). This CDR3 spans 16 amino acids. This CDR3 is CASSATGTGFGNTIYF. In DNA, the CDR3 is TGTGCCAGCAGTGCCACCGGGACAGGTTTTGGAAACACCATATATTTT.

This rearrangement joins TRBV6-4 to TRBJ2-3, with a tentative D call TRBD2 (6 bases). Trimming shortened V by 6 bases and J by 4 bases, and 20 bases separated the two germline ends. Germline CDR1 MRHNA, CDR2 SNTAGT. This CDR3 is built from 16 residues. In DNA, the CDR3 is TGTGCCAGCAGCACGGGACGCGGCTGGGGGGCAGATACGCAGTATTTT. Protein: CASSTGRGWGADTQYF.

This clone was counted a single time. This rearrangement joins TRBV5-4 to TRBJ1-2; the D is unclear. This CDR3 contains 12 residues. Trimming removed 4 bases at V and 5 bases at J, with 9 bases between. CDR1 SGHNT and CDR2 YYREEE come from the germline V gene (reference sequence). DNA of the CDR3: TGTGCCAGCAGCGGTGATCGGTATGGCTACACCTTC. Translated, it gives CASSGDRYGYTF.

This clone appeared a few times. The chain links TRBV7-8 to TRBJ2-2; D assignment may be TRBD1 or TRBD2 (5 bases each). The germline CDR1 and CDR2 sequences are SGHVS and FQNEAQ. V lost 4 bases and J lost 0, with 15 bases in between. The CDR3 length is 17 residues. The CDR3 is CASSSGPRGANTGELFF. CDR3 DNA: TGTGCCAGCAGCTCGGGACCTCGGGGCGCGAACACCGGGGAGCTGTTTTTT.

The V and J genes are TRBV5-4 and TRBJ2-1; maybe TRBD1 (6 bases). CDR1 and CDR2 from the germline V gene are SGHNT and YYREEE (reference sequence). The CDR3 is 15 amino acids. Trimming took off 2 bases at V and 3 bases at J, with 12 bases between the two ends. The CDR3 nucleotides read TGTGCCAGCAGCTTAGGGGGACGGAACTACAATGAGCAGTTCTTC. Its translation: CASSLGGRNYNEQFF.

The chain employs TRBV10-3 and TRBJ1-2, with 8 bases aligning to TRBD1. The CDR3 consists of 13 residues. CDR1 is ENHRY, CDR2 SYGVKD, per germline. The junction had 6 bases not matched to a gene; V was cut back by 6 bases and J by 6 bases. For the CDR3, the DNA is TGTGCCATCAGCCGGGACAGGACCCATGGCTACACCTTC. Translated: CAISRDRTHGYTF.

The genes are TRBV18 and TRBJ2-7; 13 nucleotides agree with TRBD2. Germline V gene lookup returns CDR1 KGHSH and CDR2 LQKENI. V lost 2 bases, J lost 2 bases, and 3 bases stayed unmatched. The length of the CDR3 is 16 residues. The chain's CDR3 is CASSPTSGRAPYEQYF. CDR3 nucleotide sequence: TGTGCCAGCTCACCAACTAGCGGGAGGGCCCCCTACGAGCAGTACTTC. Filled out from reference TRBV18 and TRBJ2-7, the complete variable domain reads NAGVMQNPRHLVRRRGQEARLRCSPMKGHSHVYWYRQLPEEGLKFMVYLQKENIIDESGMPKERFSAEFPKEGPSILRIQQVVRGDSAAYFCASSPTSGRAPYEQYFGPGTRLTVT.

The V call is TRBV27, the J call TRBJ2-6; D uncertain. CDR3 length: 14 amino acids. V lost 2 bases, J lost 2 bases, and 4 bases lay in between. Germline V CDR1 and CDR2: MNHEY, SMNVEV (reference sequence). The CDR3 nucleotides read TGTGCCAGCAGTTTAAGGACTGGGGCCAACGTCCTGACTTTC. Protein sequence: CASSLRTGANVLTF.

This chain joins TRBV19 and TRBJ1-2, with D uncertain. The CDR3 contains 14 residues. The V gene lost 5 bases and the J gene lost 0 bases, with 10 bases spanning the gap. Germline CDR1 LNHDA, CDR2 SQIVND (reference sequence). CDR3 sequence: CASSQVRANYGYTF. For the CDR3, the DNA is TGTGCCAGTAGTCAAGTGCGAGCTAACTATGGCTACACCTTC.

The V call is TRBV27, the J call TRBJ1-1; D remains unclear. This CDR3 region has 14 residues. V was trimmed by 5 bases and J by 0 bases, leaving 10 bases between them. In germline, CDR1 is MNHEY, CDR2 SMNVEV (reference sequence). The CDR3 loop reads CASSTPDLNTEAFF. For the CDR3, the DNA is TGTGCCAGCAGTACGCCCGACCTGAACACTGAAGCTTTCTTT.

V and J are TRBV6-5 and TRBJ2-1, with TRBD2 identical over 8 bases. After removal of 7 bases from V and 0 bases from J, the junction contained 2 bases not matched to a gene. Germline lookup yields CDR1 MNHEY and CDR2 SVGAGI. This CDR3 is built from 14 residues. The DNA of the CDR3 is TGTGCCAGCACGAGCGGGGGCTCCTACAATGAGCAGTTCTTC. It is translated as CASTSGGSYNEQFF.

The V gene is TRBV5-1, the J gene TRBJ2-5; 8 bases map to TRBD1. CDR3 length: 17 residues. V was pared by 0 bases and J by 2 bases, with 9 bases of the junction left unmatched. Germline lookup yields CDR1 SGHRS and CDR2 YFSETQ. CDR3 nucleotide sequence: TGCGCCAGCAGCTTGGCCGGCCAGGGGGCCCGTCAAGAGACCCAGTACTTC. Amino acid sequence: CASSLAGQGARQETQYF.

The rearrangement joins TRBV6-6 to TRBJ2-4; TRBD2 is a possible D gene (7 bases). The germline gives CDR1 MNHNY, CDR2 SVGAGI (reference sequence). The CDR3 runs to 15 residues. Trimming stripped 2 bases from V and 7 bases from J, with 15 bases between. The CDR3 coding sequence is TGTGCCAGCAGTTACGGGGGGGGCCGGGAGAACATTCAGTACTTC. Translating gives CASSYGGGRENIQYF.

This sequence joins TRBV7-3 and TRBJ2-3; D not certain. The V end lost 8 bases, the J end lost 0 bases, and 15 bases lay between the germline ends. Germline loops: CDR1 SGHTA, CDR2 FQGTGA. CDR3 length: 15 amino acids. The CDR3 here is CASSPHGTSTDTQYF. As DNA, the CDR3 is TGTGCCAGCTCCCCCCACGGTACTAGCACAGATACGCAGTATTTT.

The gene calls are TRBV7-3 and TRBJ2-7; TRBD1 matches at 10 bases. The CDR3 totals 13 residues. The germline gives CDR1 SGHTA, CDR2 FQGTGA. The V and J ends lost 2 bases and 6 bases, in that order; junction bases with no gene match: 1. CDR3 sequence: CASSLGTGAEQYF. The CDR3 nucleotides read TGTGCCAGCAGCTTAGGGACAGGGGCCGAGCAGTACTTC.

Notes on this clone: At one end, the junction sequence differs from germline, possibly due to a read error. J is TRBJ2-5 and V is TRBV7-7; 7 bases are a match to TRBD1. The CDR3 covers 16 residues. CDR1 and CDR2 (germline): SSHAT, FNYEAQ (reference sequence). The DNA for the CDR3 is TGTGCTAGCAGCTTAGGGGCGACAGGGATCCAAGAGACCCAGTACTTC. The encoded protein is CASSLGATGIQETQYF.

The chain combines TRBV10-3 with TRBJ2-5; TRBD2 aligns across 8 bases. The V and J ends lost 2 bases and 1 base, in that order; junction bases with no gene match: 9. The CDR3 length is 17 residues. CDR1 and CDR2 from the germline V gene are ENHRY and SYGVKD. Written as DNA, the CDR3 is TGTGCCATCAGTGAGAGTCCGGGGGGGACTCCCCAAGAGACCCAGTACTTC. As protein: CAISESPGGTPQETQYF.

The rearrangement links TRBV11-1 to TRBJ2-1; 7 nucleotides align to TRBD1. Germline V CDR1 and CDR2: SGHAT, FQDESV (reference sequence). V lost 5 bases, J lost 10 bases, and 8 bases stayed unmatched. The CDR3 consists of 13 residues. CDR3 nucleotides: TGTGCCAGCAGCCCCACAGGGGCAGGAGAGCAGTTCTTC. Amino acid sequence: CASSPTGAGEQFF.